One sample yielded the 3 T cell receptor beta chains listed below, sequenced in a study of blood T cell repertoires in COVID-19. The data were produced by immunoSEQ multiplex PCR, yet TCRdb's version contains in-frame clones alone and is incomplete. The profile shows approximately 120,000 clones, 85% to 90% of them singletons. Sample: peripheral blood. Receptors originate from a human donor in a cohort sampled during active COVID-19.

The V gene is TRBV7-9, the J gene TRBJ1-5; maybe TRBD1 (6 bases). CDR3 length: 14 amino acids. CDR1 SEHNR and CDR2 FQNEAQ come from the germline V gene (reference sequence). The germline V and J ends were trimmed by 6 bases and 1 base, with 10 bases remaining between them. In DNA form, the CDR3 reads TGTGCCAGCAGTCCCCAGGGGAGCAATCAGCCCCAGCATTTT. Amino acid sequence: CASSPQGSNQPQHF.

This rearrangement joins TRBV3-1 (or the pseudogene TRBV3-2) to TRBJ2-3, with D possibly being TRBD2 (6 bases). Trimming pared 3 bases from V and 9 bases from J, leaving 13 bases between. The CDR3 contains 13 residues. Germline V gene data show CDR1 as LGHDT and CDR2 as YNNKEL (reference sequence). The CDR3 loop reads CASSHSGGTTQYF. The CDR3 bases are TGTGCCAGCAGCCATTCTGGGGGGACGACGCAGTATTTT.

This CDR3 is CASSLLGQGVYEQYF. The CDR3 nucleotides are TGTGCCAGCAGTTTATTGGGACAGGGGGTCTACGAGCAGTACTTC. The rearrangement joins TRBV27 to TRBJ2-7, with 11 bases that match TRBD1. Unmatched junction bases numbered 2, after V lost 1 base and J lost 3 bases. The CDR3 has 15 residues. The germline V gene has CDR1 MNHEY and CDR2 SMNVEV (reference sequence).